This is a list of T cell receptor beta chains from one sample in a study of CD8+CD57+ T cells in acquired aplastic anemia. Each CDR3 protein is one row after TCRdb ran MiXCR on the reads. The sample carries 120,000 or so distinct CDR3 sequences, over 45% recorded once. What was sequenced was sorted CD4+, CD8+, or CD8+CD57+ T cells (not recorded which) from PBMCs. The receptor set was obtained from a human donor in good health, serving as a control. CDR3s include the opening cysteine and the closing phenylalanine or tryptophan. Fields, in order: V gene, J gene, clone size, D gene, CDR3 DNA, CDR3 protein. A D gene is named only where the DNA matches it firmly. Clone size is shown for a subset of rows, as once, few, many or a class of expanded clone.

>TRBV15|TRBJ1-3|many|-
TGTGCCACCAGCAGAGATGTGTCTGGAAACACCATATATTTT
CATSRDVSGNTIYF
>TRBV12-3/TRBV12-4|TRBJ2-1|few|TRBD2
TGTGCCAGCAGTTCGAGACTAGCGGGGCGAATCTACAATGAGCAGTTCTTC
CASSSRLAGRIYNEQFF
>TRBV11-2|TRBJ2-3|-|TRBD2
TGTGCCAGCAGCTGGACTAGCGGGGGGGGACCTAGCACAGATACGCAGTATTTT
CASSWTSGGGPSTDTQYF
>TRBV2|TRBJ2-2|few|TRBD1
TGTGCCAGCAGTGGGACAGGGTTGAACACCGGGGAGCTGTTTTTT
CASSGTGLNTGELFF
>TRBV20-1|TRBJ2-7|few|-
TGCAGTGCTGGTGGACAGAGCTCCTACGAGCAGTACTTC
CSAGGQSSYEQYF
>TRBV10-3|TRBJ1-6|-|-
TGTGCCACCAAGTCAGCGGGGGGGCGGTCCTATAATTCACCCCTCCACTTT
CATKSAGGRSYNSPLHF
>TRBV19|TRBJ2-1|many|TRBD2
TGTGCCAGTAGTCCCTCTAGCGGGGGCTACAATGAGCAGTTCTTC
CASSPSSGGYNEQFF
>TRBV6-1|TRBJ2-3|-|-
TGTGCCAGCAGTGAAAGGGGGGGGGCAGATACGCAGTATTTT
CASSERGGADTQYF
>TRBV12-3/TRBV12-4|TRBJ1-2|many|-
TGTGCCAGCACCTTATCGGGGAATTATGGCTACACCTTC
CASTLSGNYGYTF
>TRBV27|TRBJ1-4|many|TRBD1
TGTGCCAGCAGTAAGACAGGGGTGTTGGAAAAACTGTTTTTT
CASSKTGVLEKLFF
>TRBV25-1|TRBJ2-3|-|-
TGTGCCAGCAGGCAGACAAAGATACTTTGGGATAGCACAGATACGCAGTATTTT
CASRQTKILWDSTDTQYF
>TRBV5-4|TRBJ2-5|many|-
TGTGCCAGCAGCTTTGGGCGTGAAGAGACCCAGTACTTC
CASSFGREETQYF
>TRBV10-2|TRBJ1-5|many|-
TGCGCCAGCAGGAAGGGCGATAGCAATCAGCCCCAGCATTTT
CASRKGDSNQPQHF
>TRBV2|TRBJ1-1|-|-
TGTGCCAGCAGTATAGATGAGAACACTGAAGCTTTCTTT
CASSIDENTEAFF
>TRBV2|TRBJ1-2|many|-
TGTGCCAGCAGTGACTGGGACACCCGTTATGGCTACACCTTC
CASSDWDTRYGYTF
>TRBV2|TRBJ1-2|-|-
TGTGCCAGGACCCAGACGGATGGCTACACCTTC
CARTQTDGYTF
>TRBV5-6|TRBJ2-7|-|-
TGTGCCAGCAGCTCGGTCGGGGGCTCGGTGGGTGAGCAGTACTTC
CASSSVGGSVGEQYF
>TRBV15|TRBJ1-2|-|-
TGTGCCACCAGCAGCCGTACAGAGACCTACTATGGCTACACCTTC
CATSSRTETYYGYTF
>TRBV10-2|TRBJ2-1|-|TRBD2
TGCGCCAGTCGGACTAGCGGGCATGAGCAGTTCTTC
CASRTSGHEQFF
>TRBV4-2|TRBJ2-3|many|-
TGTGCCAGCAGCCCGTCTGGGGCGAGTTCGTTAGATACGCAGTATTTT
CASSPSGASSLDTQYF
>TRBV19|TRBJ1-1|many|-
TGTGCCAGTAGTATAACCCGGAGGAACACTGAAGCTTTCTTT
CASSITRRNTEAFF
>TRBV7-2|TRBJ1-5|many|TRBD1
TGTGCCAGCAGCGATAGGACAGGGAATCAGCCCCAGCATTTT
CASSDRTGNQPQHF
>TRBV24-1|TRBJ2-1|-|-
TGTGCCACCAGTGACCCGGGACGAAACAATGAGCAGTTCTTC
CATSDPGRNNEQFF
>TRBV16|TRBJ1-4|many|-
TGTGCCAGCAGCCAATCTCCCAGGGCGACTAATGAAAAACTGTTTTTT
CASSQSPRATNEKLFF
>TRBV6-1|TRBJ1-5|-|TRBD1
TGTGCCAGCAGTCGGGACAGGGTTCAGCCCCAGCATTTT
CASSRDRVQPQHF
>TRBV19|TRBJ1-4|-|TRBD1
TGTGCCCGTAGTCTGGACAGGGTTCGGGGCGAAAAACTGTGTTTT
CARSLDRVRGEKLCF
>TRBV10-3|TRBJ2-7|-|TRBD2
TGTGCCACCACTCCGGGACTAGCGGGATCCTACGAGCAGTACTTC
CATTPGLAGSYEQYF
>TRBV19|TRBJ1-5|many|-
TGTGCCAGTAGTATAGAAGGGGGGCAGCCCCAGCATTTT
CASSIEGGQPQHF
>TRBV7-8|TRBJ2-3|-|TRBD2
TGTGCCAGCAGCTTTAGCGGGGGGGGCACAGATACGCAGTATTTT
CASSFSGGGTDTQYF
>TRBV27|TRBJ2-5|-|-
TGTGCCAGCAGCCGACCCGGGGGGCGCTGGGAGACCCAGTACTTC
CASSRPGGRWETQYF
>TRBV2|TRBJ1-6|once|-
TGTGCCAGCTATAAGGGTAGGCACCCTAATTCACCCCTCCACTTT
CASYKGRHPNSPLHF
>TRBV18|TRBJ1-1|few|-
TGTGCCAGCTCTAGCCTCGCCCTTAGACAGGCCAAGAACACTGAAGCTTTCTTT
CASSSLALRQAKNTEAFF
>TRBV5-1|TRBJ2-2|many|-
TGCGCCAGCAGCTTGAAGGACGCCGGGGAGCTGTTTTTT
CASSLKDAGELFF